This T cell receptor (beta chain) was sequenced for a study of cytomegalovirus exposure and HLA in healthy donors. Findings of the study overall: HLA allele associations emerged for fewer than 20,000 TCR beta sequences in a later analysis, at 0.05 false discovery rate.

In nominal health when sampled, donors likely had unrecorded immune exposures nonetheless. This clone was seen a few times. Its antigen remains unknown. Germline V lookup: CDR1 MGHRA, CDR2 YSYEKL. This CDR3 has 16 amino acids. Trimming cost V 4 bases and J 0 bases, with 16 bases left between them. PCR was performed using 60 Vbeta and 13 Jbeta primers. TCRdb's copy holds only in-frame clones and misses some; the assay was immunoSEQ multiplex PCR. The table records 78,000 or so clones, approximately 66% of them present only once. The chain uses TRBV4-1 and TRBJ2-7, with D possibly TRBD1 on 7 matching bases. The clonotype was recovered from a male donor in good health and CMV-seropositive. The source material was PBMCs. CDR3: CASSLGAGQPSYEQYF. DNA of the CDR3: TGCGCCAGCAGCCTGGGTGCGGGACAGCCCTCCTACGAGCAGTACTTC.